This note documents a single TCR beta chain sequence. Its specificity is not known. This entry belongs to a study of OX40 agonist ivuxolimab in advanced cancers. Study context: Given to patients was ivuxolimab, an agonistic anti-OX40 (CD134) antibody. Patients were dosed intravenously with ivuxolimab at 0.01 to 10 mg/kg every 2 weeks. Study observations and caveats: Clonal expansion was among the lowest in partial responders at 0.1-3.0 mg/kg, especially CD8+.

CDR3 length equals 14 residues. The V and J ends lost 5 bases and 5 bases respectively, with 15 bases between them. From germline, CDR1 is SEHNR and CDR2 FQNEAQ (reference sequence). Some clones are missing from TCRdb's copy, which holds only in-frame ones; the method was immunoSEQ multiplex PCR. This table has over 55,000 clones, approximately 91% appearing once. Autoimmune disease history or systemic immunosuppression meant exclusion. The rearrangement links TRBV7-9 to TRBJ2-5; a possible D gene is TRBD1 (6 bases). This sequence originates from an adult with an advanced solid tumor such as melanoma, head and neck, liver or kidney cancer. The source was CD4+ or CD8+ T cells sorted from blood, collected in a trial of the OX40 agonist ivuxolimab. The CDR3 DNA reads as TGTGCCAGCAGCGACGGACAGCCGGGGGAGACCCAGTACTTC. It specifies CASSDGQPGETQYF.